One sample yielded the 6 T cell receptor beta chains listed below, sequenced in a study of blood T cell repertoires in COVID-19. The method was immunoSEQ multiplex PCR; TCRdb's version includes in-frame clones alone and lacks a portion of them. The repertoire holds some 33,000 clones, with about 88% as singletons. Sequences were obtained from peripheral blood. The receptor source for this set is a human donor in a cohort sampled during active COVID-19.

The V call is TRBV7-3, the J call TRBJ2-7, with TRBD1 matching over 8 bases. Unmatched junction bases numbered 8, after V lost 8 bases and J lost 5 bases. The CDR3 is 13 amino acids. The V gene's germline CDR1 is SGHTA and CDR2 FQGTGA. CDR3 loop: CASGQGPFDEQYF. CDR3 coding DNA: TGTGCCAGCGGACAGGGTCCCTTCGACGAGCAGTACTTC.

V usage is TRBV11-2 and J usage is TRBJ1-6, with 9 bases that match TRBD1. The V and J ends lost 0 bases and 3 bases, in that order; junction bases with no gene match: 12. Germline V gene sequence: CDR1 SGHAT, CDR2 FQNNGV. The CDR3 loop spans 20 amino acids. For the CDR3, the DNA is TGTGCCAGCAGCTTAGATCGAGGCTCCGGACAGGGGAGCTATAATTCACCCCTCCACTTT. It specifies CASSLDRGSGQGSYNSPLHF.

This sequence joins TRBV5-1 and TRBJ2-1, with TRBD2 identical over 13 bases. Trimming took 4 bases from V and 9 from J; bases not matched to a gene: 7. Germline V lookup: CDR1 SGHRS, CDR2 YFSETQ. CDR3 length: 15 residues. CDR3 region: CASSETSGGAGEQFF. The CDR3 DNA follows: TGCGCCAGCAGCGAAACTAGCGGGGGGGCTGGTGAGCAGTTCTTC.

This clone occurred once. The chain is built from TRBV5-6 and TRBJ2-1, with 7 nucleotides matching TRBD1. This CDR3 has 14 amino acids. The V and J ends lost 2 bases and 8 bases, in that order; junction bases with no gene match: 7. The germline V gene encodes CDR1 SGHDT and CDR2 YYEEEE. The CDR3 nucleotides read TGTGCCAGCAGCTTCAGGCAGGGGGACGATGAGCAGTTCTTC. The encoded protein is CASSFRQGDDEQFF.

CDR3: CASSPLGTDTQYF. CDR3 in DNA: TGTGCCAGCAGCCCCCTCGGGACAGATACGCAGTATTTT. The V gene is TRBV4-2, the J gene TRBJ2-3; D is undetermined. Germline V lookup: CDR1 LGHNA, CDR2 YNFKEQ. The CDR3 contains 13 residues. With 4 bases removed from V and 3 bases from J, the gap between germline ends came to 8 bases.

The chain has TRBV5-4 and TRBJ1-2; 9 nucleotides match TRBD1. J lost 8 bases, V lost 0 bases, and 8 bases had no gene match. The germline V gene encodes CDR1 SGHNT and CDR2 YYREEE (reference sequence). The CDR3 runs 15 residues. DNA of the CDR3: TGTGCCAGCAGCTTGGAGAGACAGGGGGTGGGCGGCTACACCTTC. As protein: CASSLERQGVGGYTF.